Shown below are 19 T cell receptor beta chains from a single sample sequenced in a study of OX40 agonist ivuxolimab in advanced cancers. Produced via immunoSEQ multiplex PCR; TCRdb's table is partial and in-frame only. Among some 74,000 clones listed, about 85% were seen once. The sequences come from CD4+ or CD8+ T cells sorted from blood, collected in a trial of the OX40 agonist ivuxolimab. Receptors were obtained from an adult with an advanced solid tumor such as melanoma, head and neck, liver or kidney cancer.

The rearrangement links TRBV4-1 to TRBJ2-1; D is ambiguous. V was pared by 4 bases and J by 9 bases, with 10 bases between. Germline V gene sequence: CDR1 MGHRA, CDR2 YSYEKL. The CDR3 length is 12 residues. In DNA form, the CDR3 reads TGCGCCAGCAGCCTCCCCACTATTGAGCAGTTCTTC. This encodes CASSLPTIEQFF.

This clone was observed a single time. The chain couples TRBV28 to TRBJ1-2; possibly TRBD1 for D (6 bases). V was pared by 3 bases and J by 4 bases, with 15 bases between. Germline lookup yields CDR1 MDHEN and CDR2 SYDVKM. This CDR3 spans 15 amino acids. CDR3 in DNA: TGTGCCAGCAGTTTTGCTGGGGGGCTAGTCTATGGCTACACCTTC. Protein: CASSFAGGLVYGYTF.

The CDR3 is CASSGGTAAYEQYF. CDR3 DNA sequence: TGTGCCAGCAGTGGCGGGACAGCAGCCTACGAGCAGTACTTC. The V call is TRBV25-1, the J call TRBJ2-7, with D maybe TRBD1 (7 bases). V was pared by 4 bases and J by 2 bases, with 12 bases between. Germline CDR1 is MGHDK and CDR2 is SYGVNS. This CDR3 has 14 amino acids.

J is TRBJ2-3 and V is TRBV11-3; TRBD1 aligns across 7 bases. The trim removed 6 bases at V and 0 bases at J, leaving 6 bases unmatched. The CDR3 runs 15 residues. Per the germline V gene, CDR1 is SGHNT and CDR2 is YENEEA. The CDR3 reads CASRKGGQSTDTQYF. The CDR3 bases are TGTGCCAGCAGAAAAGGGGGCCAGAGCACAGATACGCAGTATTTT.

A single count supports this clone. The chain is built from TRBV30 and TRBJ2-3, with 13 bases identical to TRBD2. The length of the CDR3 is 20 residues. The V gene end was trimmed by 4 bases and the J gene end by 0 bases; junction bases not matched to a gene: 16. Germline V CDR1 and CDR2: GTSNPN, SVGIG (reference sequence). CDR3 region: CAWTPIPTSGRALSTDTQYF. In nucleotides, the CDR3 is TGTGCCTGGACCCCGATCCCCACTAGCGGGAGGGCCCTCAGCACAGATACGCAGTATTTT.

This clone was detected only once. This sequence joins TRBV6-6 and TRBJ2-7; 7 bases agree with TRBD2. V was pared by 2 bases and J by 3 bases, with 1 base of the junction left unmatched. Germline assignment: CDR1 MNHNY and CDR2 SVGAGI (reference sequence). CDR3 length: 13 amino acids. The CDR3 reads CASSYGLDYEQYF. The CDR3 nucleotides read TGTGCCAGCAGTTACGGACTAGACTACGAGCAGTACTTC.

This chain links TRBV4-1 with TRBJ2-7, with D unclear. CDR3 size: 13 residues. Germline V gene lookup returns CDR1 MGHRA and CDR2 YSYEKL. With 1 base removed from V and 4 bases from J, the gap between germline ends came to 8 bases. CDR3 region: CASSQGFVYEQYF. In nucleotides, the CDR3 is TGCGCCAGCAGCCAAGGGTTTGTTTACGAGCAGTACTTC.

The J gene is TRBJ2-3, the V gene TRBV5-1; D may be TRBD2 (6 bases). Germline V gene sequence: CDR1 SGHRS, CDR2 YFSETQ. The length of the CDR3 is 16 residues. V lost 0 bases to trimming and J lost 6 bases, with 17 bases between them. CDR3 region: CASSLESPHRGDTQYF. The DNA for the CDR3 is TGCGCCAGCAGCTTGGAGTCCCCCCATCGGGGGGATACGCAGTATTTT.

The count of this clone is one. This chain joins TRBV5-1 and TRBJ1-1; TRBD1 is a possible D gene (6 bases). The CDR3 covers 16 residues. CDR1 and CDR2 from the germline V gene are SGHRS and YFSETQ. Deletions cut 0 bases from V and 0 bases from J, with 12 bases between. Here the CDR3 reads CASSLGGGSLNTEAFF. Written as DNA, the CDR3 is TGCGCCAGCAGCTTGGGTGGGGGCTCCCTGAACACTGAAGCTTTCTTT. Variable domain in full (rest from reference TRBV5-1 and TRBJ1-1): KAGVTQTPRYLIKTRGQQVTLSCSPISGHRSVSWYQQTPGQGLQFLFEYFSETQRNKGNFPGRFSGRQFSNSRSEMNVSTLELGDSALYLCASSLGGGSLNTEAFFGQGTRLTVV.

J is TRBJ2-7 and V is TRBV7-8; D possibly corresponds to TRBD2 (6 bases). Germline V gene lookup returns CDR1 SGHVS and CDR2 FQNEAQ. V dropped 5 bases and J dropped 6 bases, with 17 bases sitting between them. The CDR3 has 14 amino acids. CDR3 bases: TGTGCCAGCAGCCATCGGGAGACGCCCCGCGAGCAGTACTTC. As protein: CASSHRETPREQYF. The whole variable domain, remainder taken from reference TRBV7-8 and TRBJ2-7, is GAGVSQSPRYKVAKRGQDVALRCDPISGHVSLFWYQQALGQGPEFLTYFQNEAQLDKSGLPSDRFFAERPEGSVSTLKIQRTQQEDSAVYLCASSHRETPREQYFGPGTRLTVT.

The DNA of the CDR3 is TGTGCCTTGGGCCATCAAGGACCAGATACGCAGTATTTT. Protein: CALGHQGPDTQYF. The genes are TRBV30 and TRBJ2-3, with unresolved D. The V and J ends lost 7 bases and 4 bases respectively, with 15 bases between them. The CDR3 totals 13 residues. Germline CDR1 and CDR2: GTSNPN and SVGIG (reference sequence).

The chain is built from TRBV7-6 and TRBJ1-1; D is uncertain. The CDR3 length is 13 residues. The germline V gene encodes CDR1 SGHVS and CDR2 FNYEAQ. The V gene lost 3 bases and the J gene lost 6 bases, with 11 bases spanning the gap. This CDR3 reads CASSFGRASEAFF. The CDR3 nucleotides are TGTGCCAGCAGCTTCGGACGGGCGTCTGAAGCTTTCTTT. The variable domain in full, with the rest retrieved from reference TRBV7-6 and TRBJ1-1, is GAGVSQSPRYKVTKRGQDVALRCDPISGHVSLYWYRQALGQGPEFLTYFNYEAQQDKSGLPNDRFSAERPEGSISTLTIQRTEQRDSAMYRCASSFGRASEAFFGQGTRLTVV.

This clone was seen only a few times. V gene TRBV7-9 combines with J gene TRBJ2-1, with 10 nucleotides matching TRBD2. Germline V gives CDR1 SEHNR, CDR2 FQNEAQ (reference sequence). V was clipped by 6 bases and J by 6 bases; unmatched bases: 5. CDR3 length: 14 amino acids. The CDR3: CASSRLAGFNEQFF. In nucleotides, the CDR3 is TGTGCCAGCAGTCGACTAGCGGGCTTCAATGAGCAGTTCTTC. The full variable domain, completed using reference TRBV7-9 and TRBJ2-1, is DTGVSQNPRHKITKRGQNVTFRCDPISEHNRLYWYRQTLGQGPEFLTYFQNEAQLEKSRLLSDRFSAERPKGSFSTLEIQRTEQGDSAMYLCASSRLAGFNEQFFGPGTRLTVL.

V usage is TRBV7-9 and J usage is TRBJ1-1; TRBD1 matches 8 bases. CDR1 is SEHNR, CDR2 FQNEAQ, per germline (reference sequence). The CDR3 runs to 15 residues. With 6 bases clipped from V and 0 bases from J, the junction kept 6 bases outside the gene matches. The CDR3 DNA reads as TGTGCCAGCAGGGACAGGGTCCTCATGAACACTGAAGCTTTCTTT. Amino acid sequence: CASRDRVLMNTEAFF.

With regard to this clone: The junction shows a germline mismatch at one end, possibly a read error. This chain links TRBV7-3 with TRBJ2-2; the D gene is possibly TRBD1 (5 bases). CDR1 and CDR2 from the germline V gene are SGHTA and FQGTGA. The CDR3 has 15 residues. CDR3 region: CASRLTTGGTGELFF. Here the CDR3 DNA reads TGTGCCAGCAGGTTAACTACAGGCGGCACCGGGGAGCTGTTTTTT.

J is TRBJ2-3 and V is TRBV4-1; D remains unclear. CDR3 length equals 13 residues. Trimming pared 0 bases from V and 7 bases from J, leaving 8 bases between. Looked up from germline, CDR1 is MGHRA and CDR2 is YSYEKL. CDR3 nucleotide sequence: TGCGCCAGCAGCCAAGATGTACAGAATACGCAGTATTTT. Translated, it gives CASSQDVQNTQYF.

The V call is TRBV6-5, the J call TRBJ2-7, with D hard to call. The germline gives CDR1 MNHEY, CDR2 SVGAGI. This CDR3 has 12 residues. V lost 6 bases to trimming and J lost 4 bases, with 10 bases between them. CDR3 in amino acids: CASSRVGYEQYF. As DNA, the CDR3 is TGTGCCAGCAGCCGCGTGGGGTACGAGCAGTACTTC.

CDR3: CASSGQGGMTNTEAFF. CDR3 coding DNA: TGTGCCAGCAGTGGGCAGGGGGGTATGACGAACACTGAAGCTTTCTTT. The chain employs TRBV2 and TRBJ1-1, with 7 bases lining up with TRBD1. Looked up from germline, CDR1 is SNHLY and CDR2 is FYNNEI. CDR3 length equals 16 residues. The V segment lost 4 bases and the J segment 1 base; nucleotides outside the gene matches: 9.

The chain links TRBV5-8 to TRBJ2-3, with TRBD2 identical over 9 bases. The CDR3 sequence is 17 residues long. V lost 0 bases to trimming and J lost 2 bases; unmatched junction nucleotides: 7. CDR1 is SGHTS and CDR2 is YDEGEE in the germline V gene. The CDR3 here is CASSLGGRLADTDTQYF. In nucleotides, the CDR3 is TGTGCCAGCAGCTTGGGAGGGAGACTAGCGGACACAGATACGCAGTATTTT.